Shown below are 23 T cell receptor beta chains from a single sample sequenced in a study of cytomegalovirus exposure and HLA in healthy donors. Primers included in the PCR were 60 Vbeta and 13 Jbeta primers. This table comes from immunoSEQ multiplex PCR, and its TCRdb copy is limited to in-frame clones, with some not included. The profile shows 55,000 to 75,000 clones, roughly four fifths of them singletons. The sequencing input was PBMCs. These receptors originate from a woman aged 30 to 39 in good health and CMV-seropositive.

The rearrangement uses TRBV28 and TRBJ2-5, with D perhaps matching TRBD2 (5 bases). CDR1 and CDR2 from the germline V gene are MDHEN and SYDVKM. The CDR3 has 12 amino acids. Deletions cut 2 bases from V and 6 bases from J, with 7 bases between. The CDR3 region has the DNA TGTGCCAGCAGTTTAGCCGGGAAGACCCAGTACTTC. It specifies CASSLAGKTQYF.

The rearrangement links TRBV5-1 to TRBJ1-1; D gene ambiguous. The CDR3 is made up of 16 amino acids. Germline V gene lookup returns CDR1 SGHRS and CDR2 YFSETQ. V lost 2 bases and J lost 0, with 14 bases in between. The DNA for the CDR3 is TGCGCCAGCAGCTTAGAAATTCAGACTCTGAACACTGAAGCTTTCTTT. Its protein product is CASSLEIQTLNTEAFF.

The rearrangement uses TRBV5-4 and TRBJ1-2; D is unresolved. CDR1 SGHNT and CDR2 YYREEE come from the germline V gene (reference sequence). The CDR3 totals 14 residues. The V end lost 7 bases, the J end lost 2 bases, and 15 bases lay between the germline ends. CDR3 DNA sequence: TGTGCCAGCTCCCAGCCCTCAGGAAACTATGGCTACACCTTC. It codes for CASSQPSGNYGYTF.

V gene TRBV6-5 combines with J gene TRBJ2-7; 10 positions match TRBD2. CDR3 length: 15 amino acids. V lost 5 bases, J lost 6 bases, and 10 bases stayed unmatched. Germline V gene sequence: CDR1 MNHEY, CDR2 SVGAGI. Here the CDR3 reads CASSKTSGANREQYF. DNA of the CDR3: TGTGCCAGCAGTAAAACTAGCGGGGCTAATCGCGAGCAGTACTTC.

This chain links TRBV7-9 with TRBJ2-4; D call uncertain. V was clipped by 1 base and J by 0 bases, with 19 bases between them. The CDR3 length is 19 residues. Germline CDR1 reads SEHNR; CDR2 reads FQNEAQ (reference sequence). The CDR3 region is CASSLVFRDELVAKNIQYF. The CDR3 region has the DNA TGTGCCAGCAGCTTAGTATTCCGAGATGAGCTGGTAGCCAAAAACATTCAGTACTTC. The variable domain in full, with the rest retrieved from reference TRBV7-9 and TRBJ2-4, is DTGVSQNPRHKITKRGQNVTFRCDPISEHNRLYWYRQTLGQGPEFLTYFQNEAQLEKSRLLSDRFSAERPKGSFSTLEIQRTEQGDSAMYLCASSLVFRDELVAKNIQYFGAGTRLSVL.

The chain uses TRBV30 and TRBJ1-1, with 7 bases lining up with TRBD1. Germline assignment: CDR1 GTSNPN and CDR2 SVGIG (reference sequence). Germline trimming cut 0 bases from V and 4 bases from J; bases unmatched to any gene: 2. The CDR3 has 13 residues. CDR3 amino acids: CAWSVHRGTEAFF. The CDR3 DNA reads TGTGCCTGGAGTGTACACAGGGGCACTGAAGCTTTCTTT. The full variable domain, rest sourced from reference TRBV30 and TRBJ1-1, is SQTIHQWPATLVQPVGSPLSLECTVEGTSNPNLYWYRQAAGRGLQLLFYSVGIGQISSEVPQNLSASRPQDRQFILSSKKLLLSDSGFYLCAWSVHRGTEAFFGQGTRLTVV.

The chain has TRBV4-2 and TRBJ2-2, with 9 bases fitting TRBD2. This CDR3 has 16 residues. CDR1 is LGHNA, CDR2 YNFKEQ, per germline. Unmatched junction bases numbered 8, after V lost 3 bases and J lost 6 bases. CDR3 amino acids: CASSQGGGVGPGELFF. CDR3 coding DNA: TGTGCCAGCAGCCAGGGCGGGGGGGTGGGTCCCGGGGAGCTGTTTTTT.

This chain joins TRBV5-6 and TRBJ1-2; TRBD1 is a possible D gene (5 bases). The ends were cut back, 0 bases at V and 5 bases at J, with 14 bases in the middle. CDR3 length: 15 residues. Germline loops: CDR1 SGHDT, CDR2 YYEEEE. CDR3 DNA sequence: TGTGCCAGCAGCTTGGCGGCAGGGAAGGCGTATGGCTACACCTTC. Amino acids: CASSLAAGKAYGYTF.

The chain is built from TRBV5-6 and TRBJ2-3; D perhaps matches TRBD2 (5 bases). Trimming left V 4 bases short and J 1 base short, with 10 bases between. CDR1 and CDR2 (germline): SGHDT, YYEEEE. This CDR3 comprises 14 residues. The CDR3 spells CASSPSGGTDTQYF. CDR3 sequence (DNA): TGTGCCAGCAGCCCAAGCGGAGGCACAGATACGCAGTATTTT.

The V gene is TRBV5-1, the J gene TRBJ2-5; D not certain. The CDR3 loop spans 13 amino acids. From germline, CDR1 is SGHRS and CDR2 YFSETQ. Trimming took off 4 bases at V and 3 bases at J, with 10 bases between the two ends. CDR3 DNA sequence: TGCGCCAGCAGCCAACGAGGTAAAGAGACCCAGTACTTC. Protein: CASSQRGKETQYF.

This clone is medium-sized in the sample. The CDR3 DNA reads as TGCGCCAGCAGCCAAGACGGGACAGGGGCCCACAATGAGCAGTTCTTC. Its protein product is CASSQDGTGAHNEQFF. This chain connects TRBV4-3 to TRBJ2-1; 10 nucleotides align to TRBD1. After removal of 0 bases from V and 5 bases from J, the junction contained 4 bases not matched to a gene. Germline CDR1 reads LGHNA; CDR2 reads YSLEER. This CDR3 is 16 amino acids long.

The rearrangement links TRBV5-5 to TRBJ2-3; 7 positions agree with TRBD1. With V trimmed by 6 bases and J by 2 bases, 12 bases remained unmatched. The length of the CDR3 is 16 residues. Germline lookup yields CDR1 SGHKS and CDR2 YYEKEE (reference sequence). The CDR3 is CASTAFTGAPTDTQYF. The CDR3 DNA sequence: TGTGCCAGCACGGCTTTTACAGGGGCTCCCACAGATACGCAGTATTTT.

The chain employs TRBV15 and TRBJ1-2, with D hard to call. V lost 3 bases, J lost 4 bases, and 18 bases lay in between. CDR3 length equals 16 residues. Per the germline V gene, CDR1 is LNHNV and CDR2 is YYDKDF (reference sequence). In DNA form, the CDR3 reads TGTGCCACCAGCAGCCCCGGGATCCGAGACACCTATGGCTACACCTTC. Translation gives CATSSPGIRDTYGYTF. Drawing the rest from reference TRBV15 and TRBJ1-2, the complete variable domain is DAMVIQNPRYQVTQFGKPVTLSCSQTLNHNVMYWYQQKSSQAPKLLFHYYDKDFNNEADTPDNFQSRRPNTSFCFLDIRSPGLGDTAMYLCATSSPGIRDTYGYTFGSGTRLTVV.

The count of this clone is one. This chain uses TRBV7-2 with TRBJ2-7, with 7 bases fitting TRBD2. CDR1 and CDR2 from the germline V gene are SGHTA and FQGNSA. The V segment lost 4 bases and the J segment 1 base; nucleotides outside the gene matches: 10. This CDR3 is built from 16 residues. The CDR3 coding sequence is TGTGCCAGCAGCTCCTACCGGGGTAGCGGGTCCTACGAGCAGTACTTC. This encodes CASSSYRGSGSYEQYF.

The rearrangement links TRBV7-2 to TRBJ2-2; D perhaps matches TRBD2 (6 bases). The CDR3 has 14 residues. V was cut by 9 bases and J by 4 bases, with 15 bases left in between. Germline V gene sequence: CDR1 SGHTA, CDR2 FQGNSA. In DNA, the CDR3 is TGTGCCAGTATGCGTGGGGGGTTCACCGGGGAGCTGTTTTTT. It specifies CASMRGGFTGELFF.

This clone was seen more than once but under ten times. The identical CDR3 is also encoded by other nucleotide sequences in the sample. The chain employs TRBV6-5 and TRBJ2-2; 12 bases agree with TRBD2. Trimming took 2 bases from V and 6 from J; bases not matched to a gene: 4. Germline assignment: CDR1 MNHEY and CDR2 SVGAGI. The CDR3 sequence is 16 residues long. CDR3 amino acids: CASSYLTSGRPGELFF. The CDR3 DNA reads TGTGCCAGCAGTTACCTGACTAGCGGGAGACCCGGGGAGCTGTTTTTT.

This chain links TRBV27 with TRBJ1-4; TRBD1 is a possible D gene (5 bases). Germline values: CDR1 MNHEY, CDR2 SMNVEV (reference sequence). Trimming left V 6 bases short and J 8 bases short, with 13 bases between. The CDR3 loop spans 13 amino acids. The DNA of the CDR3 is TGTGCCAGCAGGCCTACCAGGGCGGAAAAACTGTTTTTT. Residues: CASRPTRAEKLFF.

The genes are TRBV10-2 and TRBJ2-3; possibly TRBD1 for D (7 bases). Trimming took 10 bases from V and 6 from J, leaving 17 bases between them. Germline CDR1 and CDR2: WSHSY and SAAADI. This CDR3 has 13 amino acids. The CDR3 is CATSGGTGDTQYF. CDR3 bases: TGCGCCACTTCAGGGGGGACTGGGGATACGCAGTATTTT.

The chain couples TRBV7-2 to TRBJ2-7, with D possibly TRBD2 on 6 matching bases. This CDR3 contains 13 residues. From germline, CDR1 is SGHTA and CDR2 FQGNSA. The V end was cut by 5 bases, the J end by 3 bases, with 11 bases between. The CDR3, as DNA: TGTGCCAGCAGCCCAGGCGGGAACTACGAGCAGTACTTC. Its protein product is CASSPGGNYEQYF.

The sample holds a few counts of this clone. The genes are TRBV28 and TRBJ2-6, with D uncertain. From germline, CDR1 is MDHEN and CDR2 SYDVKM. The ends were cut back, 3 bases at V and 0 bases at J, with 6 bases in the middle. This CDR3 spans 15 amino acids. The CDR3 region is CASSFARSGANVLTF. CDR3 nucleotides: TGTGCCAGCAGTTTTGCGCGCTCTGGGGCCAACGTCCTGACTTTC. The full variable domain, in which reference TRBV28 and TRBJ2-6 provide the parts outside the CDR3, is DVKVTQSSRYLVKRTGEKVFLECVQDMDHENMFWYRQDPGLGLRLIYFSYDVKMKEKGDIPEGYSVSREKKERFSLILESASTNQTSMYLCASSFARSGANVLTFGAGSRLTVL.

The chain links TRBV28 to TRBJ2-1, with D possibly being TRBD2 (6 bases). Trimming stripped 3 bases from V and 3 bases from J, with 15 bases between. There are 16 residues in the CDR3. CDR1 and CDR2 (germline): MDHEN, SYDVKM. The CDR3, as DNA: TGTGCCAGCAGTTTGCCCCGGGAGTTCCTCTACAATGAGCAGTTCTTC. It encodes CASSLPREFLYNEQFF.

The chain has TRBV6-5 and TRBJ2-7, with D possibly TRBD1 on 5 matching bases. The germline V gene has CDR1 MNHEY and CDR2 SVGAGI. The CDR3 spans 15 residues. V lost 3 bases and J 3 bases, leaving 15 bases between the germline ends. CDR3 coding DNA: TGTGCCAGCAGTTATACATCGGACAAGAGCTACGAGCAGTACTTC. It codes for CASSYTSDKSYEQYF.

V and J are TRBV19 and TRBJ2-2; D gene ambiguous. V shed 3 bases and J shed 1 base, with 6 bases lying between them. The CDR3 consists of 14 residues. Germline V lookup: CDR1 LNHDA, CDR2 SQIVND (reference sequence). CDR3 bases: TGTGCCAGTAGTATCGGTTTGAACACCGGGGAGCTGTTTTTT. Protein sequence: CASSIGLNTGELFF.